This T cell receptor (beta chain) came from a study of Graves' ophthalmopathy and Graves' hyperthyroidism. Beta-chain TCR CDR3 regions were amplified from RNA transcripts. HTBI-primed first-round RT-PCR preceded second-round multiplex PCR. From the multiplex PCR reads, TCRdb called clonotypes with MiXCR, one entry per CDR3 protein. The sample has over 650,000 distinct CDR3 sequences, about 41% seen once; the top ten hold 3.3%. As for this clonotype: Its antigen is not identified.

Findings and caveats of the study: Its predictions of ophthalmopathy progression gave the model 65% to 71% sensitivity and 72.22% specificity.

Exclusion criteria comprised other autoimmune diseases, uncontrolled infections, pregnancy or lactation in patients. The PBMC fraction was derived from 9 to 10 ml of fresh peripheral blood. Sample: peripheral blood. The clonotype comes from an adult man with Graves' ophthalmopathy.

DNA for the CDR3: TGTGCCAGCAGTCAGGGGACATACAATCAGCCCCAGCATTTT. Its protein product is CASSQGTYNQPQHF. This chain uses TRBV12-3 or TRBV12-4 with TRBJ1-5, with D perhaps matching TRBD1 (6 bases). The CDR3 extends over 14 amino acids. V lost 5 bases and J 3 bases, leaving 11 bases between the germline ends.